The present TCR beta chain was sequenced within a study of cytomegalovirus exposure and HLA in healthy donors (dated by TCRdb to the late 2010s). Regarding the study in general: In an earlier analysis of approximately 500 of the donors, approximately 300 Gb of sequence data and approximately 120 million unique TCR beta sequences from 180 million or so T cells were reported. An early release covering roughly 600 HLA-typed donors comprised approximately 300 gigabases of sequencing data and tens of millions of unique TCR sequences. The genetic ancestry cluster associated with self-reported Caucasian donors included around 76% of the roughly 390 genotyped donors. The aim of the study was to test whether cataloging public T cell receptors could identify signatures of past pathogen exposure. The T cell repertoires of 666 subjects were profiled by immunosequencing and related to cytomegalovirus serostatus. Besides the first cohort of around 700 subjects, a separate validation cohort made up of 120 different subjects was used. High-throughput TCR immunosequencing, statistical association of individual TCRs with disease status, and machine learning were combined to predict cytomegalovirus infection status. A later analysis re-examined previously published TCR beta repertoires from about 670 donors and added high-resolution HLA genotyping to investigate patterns of TCR occurrence. The later analysis used no new phenotypic data to find candidate immune exposures, relying instead on TCR beta sequences and their occurrence across donors. To decide whether each TCR beta V gene segment behaved as functional or pseudogenic, an earlier analysis of fewer than 750 of the donors relied on high-throughput TCR beta sequencing. Alongside the repertoire data, information on donor age, sex, ethnicity and CMV serostatus was compiled. In a later genetic analysis, genome-wide SNP genotypes for about three fifths of the roughly 670 donors were used, and that subset was treated as a discovery cohort. Every discovery cohort repertoire had been produced on one sequencing platform. Class I and class II HLA loci were covered by the typing at four-digit resolution. The number of donors typed differed by locus, with roughly 629-640 for A, B, C, DRB1 and DQB1, more than 500 for DQA1, 606 for DPA1, and 450 to 480 for DPB1. Roughly 5 DR-DQ haplotypes were handled as single units for association and clustering, since linkage in the cohort was strong. On average, approximately 250,000 unique TCR beta nucleotide sequences were sequenced per donor among more than 350 genotyped donors of the cohort, with 15% to 20% of those sequences being non-productive. On the study overall, not on this receptor specifically: The presence/absence analyses assumed that sequencing depth was roughly uniform across donors, and that assumption may not be true. Strong co-occurrence of HLA alleles, especially DR and DQ, made assigning TCR associations to individual alleles difficult. In a later analysis, several top co-occurrence clusters were reported to appear linked to parvovirus B19, influenza, CMV and Epstein-Barr virus. Because counts were too low, some 17 rarely observed V segments, including chromosome 9 orphons, were left out of the earlier analysis of about 500 of the donors. In the study, 164 TCR beta chains were listed as associated with cytomegalovirus. Cytomegalovirus status was reported to be diagnosed by the classifier with high specificity and sensitivity in both the original and validation cohorts. CMV serostatus was the only immune exposure information available for the cohort. A later analysis associated about 17,000 TCR beta sequences with specific HLA alleles at a false discovery rate of 0.05. In a later analysis, TCR association rates were found to vary across HLA loci, with the most associated TCRs seen for DRB1 alleles and the fewest for HLA-C alleles. In an earlier analysis of around 500 of the donors, most TCR beta V segments appeared in productive rearrangements about 90% or about 30% of the time, broadly matching IMGT annotations. A further reported finding was that TCR beta sequences accurately predicted the HLA-A and HLA-B alleles for most subjects in the first cohort. Most TCR sequences were observed very rarely across donors, whereas some public TCRs were present in many individuals. In a later genetic analysis, fewer N-insertions in productive TCRs were reported among donors in an Asian-associated ancestry cluster than the roughly 710-donor mean. The authors suggested that the approach could potentially be extended to other disease states and immunological phenotypes. In vitro tests confirmed that a few of the cytomegalovirus-associated TCR beta chains recognize cytomegalovirus antigens. A group of highly shared sequence variants was considered likely to be a technical artifact of the sequencing pipeline. In a later analysis, HLA-associated TCR beta chains showed more clonal expansion and lower generation probabilities than non-associated chains that were equally common. Some IMGT-functional V segments, including TRBV6-2 and TRBV6-3, could not be distinguished by the 87-base-pair reads and were therefore excluded. Only TCR beta chains were sequenced in this cohort, and the absence of alpha or paired-chain data limited detectable features. Correlated functional status among segregating V segments might be attributable to linkage disequilibrium, but an unknown experimental factor could not be ruled out. According to a later analysis, most CMV-associated TCR beta chains appeared to be HLA-restricted, and the HLA associations seemed to be driven largely by CMV exposure. An association between a missense DCLRE1C variant and V-gene and J-gene trimming of TCR beta chains was found in a later genetic analysis and replicated in an independent cohort. Because HLA typing was missing for some donors at each locus, association tests included only the typed subset.

There are 16 amino acids in the CDR3, from cysteine to phenylalanine inclusive. Just the 48-base CDR3 DNA is kept, in frame starting at base 1. V is trimmed back by 6 bases and J by 7 bases, and the junction contains 13 bases that no gene match accounts for. The germline V gene gives CDR1 as SGHAT and CDR2 as FQNNGV. The cohort consisted of fewer than 700 healthy bone marrow donors. All cohort members were sampled while nominally healthy, although unrecorded immune exposures were likely present. The donor was CMV seropositive and was included in the group of 289 seropositive cohort members. Every donor gave a peripheral blood sample, and the peripheral blood mononuclear cells from that sample were used for TCR beta sequencing. The Qiagen DNeasy Blood Extraction Kit was used to extract genomic DNA from the blood cell samples. The library relied on the immunoSEQ multiplex PCR assay. For the multiplex PCR, a mixture combining 60 forward primers for TCR Vbeta segments and 13 reverse primers for TCR Jbeta segments was used. The CDR3 region of rearranged TCR beta genes was amplified from genomic DNA by a multiplex PCR assay. Amplified TCR beta libraries were sequenced as 87-base-pair reads on the Illumina HiSeq System. Under the source paper's analysis protocol: In a later analysis, some 80 million unique TCR beta chains were counted across the 666 repertoires, and roughly 11 million of these chains were shared by at least two donors. Raw reads were error-corrected and collapsed into unique sequences by a nearest-neighbor algorithm in which closely related sequences were merged to remove PCR and sequencing errors. Alignment of CDR3 sequences to IMGT reference sequences was used to assign V, D and J gene segments. For a sequence to be retained, at least a six-nucleotide match to both a V gene segment and a J gene segment was required. Rearrangements were classified as productive when the CDR3 lacked stop codons and remained in frame with V and J, and all other rearrangements were classified as non-productive. CDR3 was defined by IMGT convention, running from the second conserved V-encoded cysteine to the conserved J-encoded phenylalanine. The earlier analysis of approximately 590 of the donors excluded any sequence lacking an unambiguous match to a single V gene segment. An earlier analysis of 450 to 650 of the donors called V segments functional above 56.7% productive rearrangements and segregating when the between-donor standard deviation exceeded 5%. A statistical classification framework was developed to diagnose cytomegalovirus status using the catalog of TCR beta chain sequences. V and J gene assignment, in a later analysis, came from comparing TCR nucleotide sequences with IMGT/GENE-DB human TR gene sequences. In a later analysis, CDR3 sequences and most-parsimonious VDJ recombination scenarios were assigned using the TCRdist pipeline. A later analysis defined each TCR beta chain by its CDR3 amino acid sequence plus V-gene family, and excluded reads lacking a unique V-gene family. To address suspected cross-contamination and a sequencing artifact, a later analysis removed 592 highly shared, low-generation-probability nucleotide sequences. In a later analysis, a clonal expansion index was calculated for each public chain from normalized within-repertoire ranks of inferred template counts. In a later analysis, generation probabilities were computed using a VDJ recombination model fitted to out-of-frame rearrangements, and the results were checked against IGoR. In a later analysis, TCR-TCR, TCR-HLA and TCR-CMV co-occurrence was scored with hypergeometric tests, and a repertoire-size bias correction was applied to TCR pairs. To estimate false discovery rates, a later analysis permuted the HLA or CMV assignments 20 times. In a later analysis, co-occurring TCRs were grouped with DBSCAN, and TCRdist sequence similarity was added when clustering was performed within HLA-allele-positive subsets. For co-occurrence clustering, repertoires with fewer than 30,000 or more than 120,000 public chains were excluded, along with roughly 5 repertoires with anomalous nucleotide sharing. What TCRdb holds here is the immuneACCESS table cut down to in-frame rearrangements. Part of the clones is not present; checked against another copy, under half of the missing clones reflect an unresolved V gene, and the others are unexplained. That table supplies the V and J calls and clone size; D and trimming were determined from the DNA. The sample table lists around 78,000 clones, about 60% of them with a count of one. The biggest ten clones account for roughly 5.6% of the sample.

On this clone itself: This clone's antigen is unknown. Base qualities are not recorded, but no much larger clone differs from it by a single base.

The clonotype comes from a man younger than 40 in good health and CMV-seropositive. The sequenced sample was PBMCs. The chain joins TRBV11-2 to TRBJ2-1; TRBD2 agrees with 9 junctional bases. CDR3 reads: CASRNPGGRARNEQFF. The DNA reads TGTGCCAGCAGGAACCCCGGCGGGAGGGCCAGGAATGAGCAGTTCTTC. Here the CDR3 is joined to the reference TRBV11-2 and TRBJ2-1 genes, and the full variable domain is: EAGVAQSPRYKIIEKRQSVAFWCNPISGHATLYWYQQILGQGPKLLIQFQNNGVVDDSQLPKDRFSAERLKGVDSTLKIQPAKLEDSAVYLCASRNPGGRARNEQFFGPGTRLTVL.